This TCR beta chain is from a study of long-term antiretroviral therapy in people with HIV. This CDR3 spans 15 amino acids. The V gene's germline CDR1 is WNHNN and CDR2 SYGVQD (reference sequence). Trimming cost V 2 bases and J 5 bases, with 13 bases left between them. Whole-study findings and limits: Among HIV repertoires, CDR3 length ranges were narrower than those of controls.

On this clone: Its target is not known.

Survey level was the resolution at which the v3.0 immunoSEQ assay ran. Using immunoSEQ multiplex PCR, the repertoire was profiled, and TCRdb retains in-frame clones only, with some absent. This repertoire shows fewer than 30,000 clones, 79% found once; its top ten account for 11%. This specimen was unsorted PBMCs, taken 2.1 years after starting antiretroviral therapy. This receptor was obtained from a man aged 30 to 45 with HIV. This sequence joins TRBV10-1 and TRBJ2-1, with no clear D. The CDR3 region has the DNA TGCGCCAGCAGTGAGATAGGCGCCCGAGACAATGAGCAGTTCTTC. Protein sequence: CASSEIGARDNEQFF.